This TCR beta chain was sequenced during a study of cytomegalovirus exposure and HLA in healthy donors (dated 2017 in TCRdb). For context, the study as a whole: According to an earlier analysis of a few hundred of the donors, about 179 million T cells yielded 117 million unique TCR beta sequences and approximately 280 Gb of sequence data. Roughly 300 gigabases of sequencing data and approximately 91 million unique TCR sequences made up an early release that covered 640 HLA-typed donors. The genetic ancestry cluster associated with self-reported Caucasian donors included approximately 85% of the roughly 360 genotyped donors. The aim of the study was to test whether cataloging public T cell receptors could identify signatures of past pathogen exposure. The study profiled the T cell repertoires of under 700 subjects by immunosequencing and related them to cytomegalovirus serostatus. A separate validation cohort of 100 to 150 different subjects was used in addition to the approximately 700-subject first cohort. To predict cytomegalovirus infection status, the study brought together high-throughput TCR immunosequencing, statistical association of individual TCRs with disease status, and machine learning. In a later analysis, previously published TCR beta repertoires from 550 to 750 donors were re-analyzed and high-resolution HLA genotyping was added so that TCR occurrence patterns could be studied. Rather than using new phenotypic data, the later analysis identified candidate immune exposures from TCR beta sequences and from how often those sequences occurred across donors. An earlier analysis of fewer than 750 of the donors used high-throughput TCR beta sequencing to judge whether each TCR beta V gene segment behaved as functional or pseudogenic. Donor age, sex, ethnicity and CMV serostatus were collected together with the repertoire data. Genome-wide SNP genotypes for about 60% of the roughly 670 donors were used in a later genetic analysis, which treated that subset as a discovery cohort. Every repertoire in the discovery cohort had been generated on one and the same sequencing platform. HLA typing covered class I and class II loci at four-digit resolution. The number of donors typed differed by locus, with 629-630 for A, B, C, DRB1 and DQB1, roughly 520 for DQA1, over 600 for DPA1, and 400 to 490 for DPB1. Five DR-DQ haplotypes were treated as single units for association and clustering because of strong linkage in the cohort. Among several hundred genotyped donors of the cohort, an average of roughly 230,000 unique TCR beta nucleotide sequences was sequenced per donor, of which about 18% were non-productive.

Comment on this clone: Its cognate antigen has yet to be identified. Within one base of it there is no much larger clone, and no base qualities were kept.

In total, 666 healthy bone marrow donors made up the cohort. All cohort members were sampled while nominally healthy, although unrecorded immune exposures were likely present. The donor was CMV seropositive and belonged to the group of 270 or so seropositive cohort members. Every donor gave a peripheral blood sample, and the peripheral blood mononuclear cells from that sample were used for TCR beta sequencing. Genomic DNA extraction from the blood cell samples was performed with the Qiagen DNeasy Blood Extraction Kit. The CDR3 sequence holds 14 residues, the cysteine and phenylalanine included. The CDR3 DNA has 42 bases and is translated from base 1. CDR1 and CDR2, per the germline V gene, are SGHVS and FQNEAQ. What the research found in general, with its limitations: In an earlier analysis of fewer than 700 of the donors, most TCR beta V segments appeared in productive rearrangements about 87% or about 30% of the time, broadly matching IMGT annotations. A later genetic analysis reported fewer N-insertions in productive TCRs among donors in an Asian-associated ancestry cluster than the roughly 700-donor mean. Linkage disequilibrium might explain the correlated functional status among segregating V segments, but an unknown experimental factor could not be ruled out. A later analysis associated about 18,000 TCR beta sequences with specific HLA alleles at a false discovery rate of 0.05. CMV serostatus was the only immune exposure information available for the cohort. Most TCR sequences were observed very rarely across donors, whereas some public TCRs were present in many individuals. In this cohort, only TCR beta chains were sequenced, and detectable features were limited by the absence of alpha or paired-chain data. Three of the identified cytomegalovirus-associated TCR beta chains were confirmed in vitro to be specific for cytomegalovirus antigens. Because HLA typing was unavailable for some donors at each locus, only the typed subset was used in association tests. A later analysis found that TCR association rates varied across HLA loci, with DRB1 alleles showing the most associated TCRs and HLA-C alleles the fewest. The classifier was reported to diagnose cytomegalovirus status with high specificity and sensitivity in both the original and validation cohorts. The authors suggested that the approach could potentially be generalized to other disease states and immunological phenotypes. According to a later analysis, most CMV-associated TCR beta chains appeared to be HLA-restricted, and the HLA associations seemed to be driven largely by CMV exposure. The 87-base-pair reads could not distinguish some IMGT-functional V segments, including TRBV6-2 and TRBV6-3, so those segments were excluded. A cluster of highly shared sequence variants was judged likely to represent a technical artifact of the sequencing pipeline. Compared with equally common non-associated chains, HLA-associated TCR beta chains in a later analysis were more clonally expanded and had lower generation probabilities. Because counts were too low, roughly 18 rarely observed V segments, including chromosome 9 orphons, were left out of the earlier analysis of 587 of the donors. Strong co-occurrence of HLA alleles, especially DR and DQ, made assigning TCR associations to individual alleles difficult. A total of around 150 TCR beta chains were listed by the study as associated with cytomegalovirus. Sequencing depth was assumed to be roughly uniform across donors in the presence/absence analyses, though that assumption may not hold. In a later analysis, several top co-occurrence clusters were reported to appear linked to parvovirus B19, influenza, CMV and Epstein-Barr virus. In a later genetic analysis, a missense DCLRE1C variant was associated with V-gene and J-gene trimming of TCR beta chains, and the association was replicated in an independent cohort. A further reported finding was that TCR beta sequences accurately predicted the HLA-A and HLA-B alleles for most subjects in the first cohort.

Library construction relied on the immunoSEQ multiplex PCR assay. A mixture of 60 forward primers for TCR Vbeta segments and 13 reverse primers for TCR Jbeta segments was used in the multiplex PCR. Amplification of the CDR3 region of rearranged TCR beta genes was performed with a multiplex PCR assay on genomic DNA. The amplified TCR beta libraries were sequenced on the Illumina HiSeq System as 87-base-pair reads. The original methods were these. In a later analysis, 70 million to 95 million unique TCR beta chains were counted across the 500 to 850 repertoires, and roughly 11 million of these chains were shared by at least two donors. To remove PCR and sequencing errors, raw reads were error-corrected and collapsed into unique sequences using a nearest-neighbor algorithm that merged closely related sequences. To assign V, D and J gene segments, CDR3 sequences were aligned to IMGT reference sequences. For a sequence to be retained, at least a six-nucleotide match to both a V gene segment and a J gene segment was required. A rearrangement counted as productive if the CDR3 had no stop codons and remained in frame with V and J, and every other rearrangement counted as non-productive. CDR3 was defined by IMGT convention, running from the second conserved V-encoded cysteine to the conserved J-encoded phenylalanine. The earlier analysis of more than 450 of the donors excluded sequences that lacked an unambiguous match to a single V gene segment. In an earlier analysis of approximately 610 of the donors, V segments were called functional above 56.7% productive rearrangements and were called segregating when the between-donor standard deviation exceeded 5%. To diagnose cytomegalovirus status from the catalog of TCR beta chain sequences, a statistical classification framework was built. In a later analysis, TCR nucleotide sequences were compared against IMGT/GENE-DB human TR gene sequences so that V and J genes could be assigned. Using the TCRdist pipeline, a later analysis assigned CDR3 sequences along with most-parsimonious VDJ recombination scenarios. A later analysis defined each TCR beta chain by its CDR3 amino acid sequence plus V-gene family, and excluded reads lacking a unique V-gene family. In a later analysis, 450 to 600 highly shared, low-generation-probability nucleotide sequences were removed to address suspected cross-contamination and a sequencing artifact. A later analysis calculated a clonal expansion index for each public chain from normalized within-repertoire ranks of inferred template counts. Generation probabilities in a later analysis came from a VDJ recombination model fitted to out-of-frame rearrangements, and those results were checked against IGoR. In a later analysis, TCR-TCR, TCR-HLA and TCR-CMV co-occurrence was scored with hypergeometric tests, and a repertoire-size bias correction was applied to TCR pairs. False discovery rates were estimated in a later analysis by permuting HLA or CMV assignments 20 times. In a later analysis, co-occurring TCRs were grouped using DBSCAN, and TCRdist sequence similarity was added for clustering within HLA-allele-positive subsets. For co-occurrence clustering, repertoires with fewer than 30,000 or more than 120,000 public chains were excluded, along with a handful of repertoires with anomalous nucleotide sharing. Imported from immuneACCESS, the table was reduced by TCRdb to in-frame sequences with V and J called. These copies leave out some clones; in studies compared against another copy, an unresolved V gene accounts for under half, and the cause of the remainder is not known. The V and J calls and the clone size are those of that table, but D and trimming were determined from the DNA. In this sample the table shows about 110,000 clones, about 80% of which occur a single time. The top ten constitute around 15% of the sample.

Sequencing used PBMCs. The rearrangement combines TRBV7-8 with TRBJ2-5, with TRBD1 matching 7 junction bases. The DNA end lines up better with TRBJ2-7; the J call may be wrong. This TCR came from a young man in good health and CMV-seropositive. The DNA is TGTGCCAGCAGCTCACAGGGGATATCCTACGAGCAGTACTTC. Translation gives CASSSQGISYEQYF.